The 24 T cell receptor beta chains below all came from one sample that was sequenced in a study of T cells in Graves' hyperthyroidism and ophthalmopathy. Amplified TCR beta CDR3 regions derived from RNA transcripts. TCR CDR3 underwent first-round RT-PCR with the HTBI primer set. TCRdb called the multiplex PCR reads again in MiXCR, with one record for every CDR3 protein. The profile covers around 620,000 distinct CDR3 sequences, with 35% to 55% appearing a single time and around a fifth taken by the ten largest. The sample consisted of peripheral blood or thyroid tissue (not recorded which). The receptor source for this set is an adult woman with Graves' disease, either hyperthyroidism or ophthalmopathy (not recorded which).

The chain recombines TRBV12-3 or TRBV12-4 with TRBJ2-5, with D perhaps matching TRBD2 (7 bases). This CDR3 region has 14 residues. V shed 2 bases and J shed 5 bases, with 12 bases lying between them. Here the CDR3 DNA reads TGTGCCAGCAGTTTAACAGGGAGGGCGGAGACCCAGTACTTC. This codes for CASSLTGRAETQYF.

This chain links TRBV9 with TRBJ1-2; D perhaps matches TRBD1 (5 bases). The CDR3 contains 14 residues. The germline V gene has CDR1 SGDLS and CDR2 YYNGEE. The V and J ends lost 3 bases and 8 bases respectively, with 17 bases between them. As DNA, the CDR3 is TGTGCCAGCAGCGAGAGCGGGCAGGGAGCCGGCTACACCTTC. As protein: CASSESGQGAGYTF.

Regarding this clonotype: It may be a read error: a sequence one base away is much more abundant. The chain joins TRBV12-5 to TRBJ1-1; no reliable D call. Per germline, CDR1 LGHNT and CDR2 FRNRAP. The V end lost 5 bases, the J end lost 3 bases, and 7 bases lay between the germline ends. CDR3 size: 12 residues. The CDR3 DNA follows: TGTGCTAGTGGTACCCCGGACACTGAAGCTTTCTTT. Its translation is CASGTPDTEAFF.

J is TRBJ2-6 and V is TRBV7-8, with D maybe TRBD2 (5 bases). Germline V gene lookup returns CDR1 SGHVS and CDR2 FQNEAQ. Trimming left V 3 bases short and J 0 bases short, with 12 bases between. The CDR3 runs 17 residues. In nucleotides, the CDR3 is TGTGCCAGCAGCTTTGAGGGCGTCATCTCTGGGGCCAACGTCCTGACTTTC. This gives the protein CASSFEGVISGANVLTF.

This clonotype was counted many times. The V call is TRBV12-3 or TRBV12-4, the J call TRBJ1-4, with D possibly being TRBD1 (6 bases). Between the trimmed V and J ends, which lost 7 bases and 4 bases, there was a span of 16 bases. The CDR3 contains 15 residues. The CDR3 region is CASTPGGRDNEKLFF. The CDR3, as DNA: TGTGCCAGCACCCCCGGGGGCCGGGATAATGAAAAACTGTTTTTT.

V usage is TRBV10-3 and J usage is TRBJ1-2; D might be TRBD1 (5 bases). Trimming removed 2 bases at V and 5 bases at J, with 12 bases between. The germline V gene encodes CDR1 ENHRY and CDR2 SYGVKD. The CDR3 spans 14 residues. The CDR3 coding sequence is TGTGCCATCAGTGAGGAGGGGACGAAATATGGCTACACCTTC. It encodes CAISEEGTKYGYTF.

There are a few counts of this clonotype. Here the CDR3 reads CASNSGPLDATEAFF. Here the CDR3 DNA reads TGTGCCAGTAATTCCGGCCCGCTTGACGCAACTGAAGCTTTCTTT. The rearrangement joins TRBV28 to TRBJ1-1, with D unresolved. The germline V and J ends were trimmed by 9 bases and 5 bases, with 22 bases remaining between them. The germline gives CDR1 MDHEN, CDR2 SYDVKM. The CDR3 totals 15 residues.

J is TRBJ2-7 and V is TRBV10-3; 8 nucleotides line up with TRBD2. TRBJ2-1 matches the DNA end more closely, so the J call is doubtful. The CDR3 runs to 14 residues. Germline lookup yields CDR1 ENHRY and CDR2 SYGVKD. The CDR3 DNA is TGTGCCATCCAGACTAGCGAAGGATACAATGAGCAGTTCTTC. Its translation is CAIQTSEGYNEQFF.

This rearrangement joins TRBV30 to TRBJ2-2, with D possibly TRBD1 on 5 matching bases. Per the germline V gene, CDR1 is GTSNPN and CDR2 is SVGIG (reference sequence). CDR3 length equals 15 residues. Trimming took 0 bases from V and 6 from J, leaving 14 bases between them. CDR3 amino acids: CAWSVMGQAAGELFF. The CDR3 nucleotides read TGTGCCTGGAGTGTAATGGGGCAGGCTGCCGGGGAGCTGTTTTTT.

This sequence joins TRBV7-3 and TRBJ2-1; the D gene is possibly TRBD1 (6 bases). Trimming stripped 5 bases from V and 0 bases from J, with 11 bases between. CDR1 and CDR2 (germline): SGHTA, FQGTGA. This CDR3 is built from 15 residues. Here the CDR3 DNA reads TGTGCCAGCAGCCGGACAGATAGCTCCTACAATGAGCAGTTCTTC. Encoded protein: CASSRTDSSYNEQFF.

CDR3 residues: CSARRENLQETQYF. The CDR3 DNA reads TGCAGTGCTAGAAGGGAGAACCTTCAAGAGACCCAGTACTTC. This sequence joins TRBV20-1 and TRBJ2-5; the D gene is possibly TRBD2 (5 bases). The CDR3 is 14 residues long. V shed 2 bases and J shed 2 bases, with 12 bases lying between them. Germline CDR1 is DFQATT and CDR2 is SNEGSKA (reference sequence).

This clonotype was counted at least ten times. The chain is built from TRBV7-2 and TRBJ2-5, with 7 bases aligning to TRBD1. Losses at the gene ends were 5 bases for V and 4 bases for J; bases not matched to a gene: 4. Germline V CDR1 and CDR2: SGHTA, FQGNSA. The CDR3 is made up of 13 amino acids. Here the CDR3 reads CASSRRTGETQYF. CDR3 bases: TGTGCCAGCAGCCGAAGGACAGGAGAGACCCAGTACTTC. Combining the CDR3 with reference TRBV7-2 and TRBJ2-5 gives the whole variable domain GAGVSQSPSNKVTEKGKDVELRCDPISGHTALYWYRQSLGQGLEFLIYFQGNSAPDKSGLPSDRFSAERTGGSVSTLTIQRTQQEDSAVYLCASSRRTGETQYFGPGTRLLVL.

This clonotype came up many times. CDR3 nucleotide sequence: TGTGCCAGCAGCGTAGGCCCAGGCTCTGGGGCCAACGTCCTGACTTTC. It specifies CASSVGPGSGANVLTF. V is TRBV9 and J is TRBJ2-6, with D unclear. This CDR3 region has 16 residues. With 0 bases removed from V and 0 bases from J, the gap between germline ends came to 7 bases. Germline loops: CDR1 SGDLS, CDR2 YYNGEE.

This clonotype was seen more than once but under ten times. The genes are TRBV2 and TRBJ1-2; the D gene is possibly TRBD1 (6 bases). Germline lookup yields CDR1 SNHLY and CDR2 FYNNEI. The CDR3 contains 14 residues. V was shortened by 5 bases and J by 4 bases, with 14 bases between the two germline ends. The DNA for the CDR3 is TGTGCCAGCAGTCAGGGGAAGGCGACCTATGGCTACACCTTC. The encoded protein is CASSQGKATYGYTF.

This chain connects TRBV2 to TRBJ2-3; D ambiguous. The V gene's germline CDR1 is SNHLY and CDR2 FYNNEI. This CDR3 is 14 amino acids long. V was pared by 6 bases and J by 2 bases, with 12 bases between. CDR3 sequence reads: CASRVTGNTDTQYF. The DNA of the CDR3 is TGTGCCAGCAGAGTTACTGGGAACACAGATACGCAGTATTTT.

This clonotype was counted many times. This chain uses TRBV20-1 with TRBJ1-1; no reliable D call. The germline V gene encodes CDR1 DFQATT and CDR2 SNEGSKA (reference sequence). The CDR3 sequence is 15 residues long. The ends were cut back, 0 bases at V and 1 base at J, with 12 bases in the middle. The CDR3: CSARDIPRSNTEAFF. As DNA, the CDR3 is TGCAGTGCTAGAGATATACCTAGATCGAACACTGAAGCTTTCTTT.

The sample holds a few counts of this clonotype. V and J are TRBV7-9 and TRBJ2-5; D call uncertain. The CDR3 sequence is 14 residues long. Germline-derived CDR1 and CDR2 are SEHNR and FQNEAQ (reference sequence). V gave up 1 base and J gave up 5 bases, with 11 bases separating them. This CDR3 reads CASSLDPNRETQYF. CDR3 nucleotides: TGTGCCAGCAGCTTAGACCCTAACCGGGAGACCCAGTACTTC.

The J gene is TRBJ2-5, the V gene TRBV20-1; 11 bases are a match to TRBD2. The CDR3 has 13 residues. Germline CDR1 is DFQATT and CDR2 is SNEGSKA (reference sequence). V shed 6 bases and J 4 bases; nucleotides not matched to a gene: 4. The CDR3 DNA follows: TGCAGTGCGAGTAGCGGGAGGGCAGAGACCCAGTACTTC. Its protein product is CSASSGRAETQYF.

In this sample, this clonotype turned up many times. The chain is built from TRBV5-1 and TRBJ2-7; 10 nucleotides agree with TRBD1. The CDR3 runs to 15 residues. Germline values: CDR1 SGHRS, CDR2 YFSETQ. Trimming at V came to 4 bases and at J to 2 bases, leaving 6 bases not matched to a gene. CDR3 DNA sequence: TGCGCCAGCAGCCCGGACAGGGGGAAAGCCTACGAGCAGTACTTC. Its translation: CASSPDRGKAYEQYF. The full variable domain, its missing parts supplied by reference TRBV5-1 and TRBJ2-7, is KAGVTQTPRYLIKTRGQQVTLSCSPISGHRSVSWYQQTPGQGLQFLFEYFSETQRNKGNFPGRFSGRQFSNSRSEMNVSTLELGDSALYLCASSPDRGKAYEQYFGPGTRLTVT.

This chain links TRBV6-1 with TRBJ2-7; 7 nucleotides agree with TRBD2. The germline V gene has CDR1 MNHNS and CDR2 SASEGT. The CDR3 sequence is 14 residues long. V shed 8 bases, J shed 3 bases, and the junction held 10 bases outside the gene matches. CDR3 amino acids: CASLSAGVNYEQYF. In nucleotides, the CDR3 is TGTGCCAGCCTAAGTGCGGGGGTTAACTACGAGCAGTACTTC.

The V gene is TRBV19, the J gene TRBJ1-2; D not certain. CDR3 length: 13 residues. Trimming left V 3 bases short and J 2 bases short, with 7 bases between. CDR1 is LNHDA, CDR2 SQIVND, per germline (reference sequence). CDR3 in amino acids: CASSMAGNYGYTF. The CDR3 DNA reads TGTGCCAGTAGTATGGCTGGGAACTATGGCTACACCTTC.

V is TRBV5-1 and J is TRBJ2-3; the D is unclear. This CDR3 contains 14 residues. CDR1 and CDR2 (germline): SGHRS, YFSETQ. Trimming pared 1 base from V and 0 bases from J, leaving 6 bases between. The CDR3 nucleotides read TGCGCCAGCAGCTTGTCGCAGAGCACAGATACGCAGTATTTT. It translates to CASSLSQSTDTQYF.

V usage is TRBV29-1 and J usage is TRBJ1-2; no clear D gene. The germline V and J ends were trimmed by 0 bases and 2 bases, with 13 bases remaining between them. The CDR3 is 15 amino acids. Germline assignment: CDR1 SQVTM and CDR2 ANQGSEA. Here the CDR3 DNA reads TGCAGCGTTGAAGATCACGTCGGGGTCAACTATGGCTACACCTTC. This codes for CSVEDHVGVNYGYTF.

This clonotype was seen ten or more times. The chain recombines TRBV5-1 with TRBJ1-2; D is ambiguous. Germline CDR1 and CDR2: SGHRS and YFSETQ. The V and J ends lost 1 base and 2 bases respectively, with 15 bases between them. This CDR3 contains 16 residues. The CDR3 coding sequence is TGCGCCAGCAGCTTGCCCCGGGCCTCGGGCAACTATGGCTACACCTTC. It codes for CASSLPRASGNYGYTF.